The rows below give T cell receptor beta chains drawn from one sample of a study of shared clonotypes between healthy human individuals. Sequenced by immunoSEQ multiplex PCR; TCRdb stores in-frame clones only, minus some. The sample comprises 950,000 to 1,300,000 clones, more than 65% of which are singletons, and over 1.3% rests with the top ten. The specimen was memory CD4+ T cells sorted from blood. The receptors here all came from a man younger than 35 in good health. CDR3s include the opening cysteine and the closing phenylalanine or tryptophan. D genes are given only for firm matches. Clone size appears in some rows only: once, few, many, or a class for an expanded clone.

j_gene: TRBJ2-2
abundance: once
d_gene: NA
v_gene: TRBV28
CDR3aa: CATEGQANTGELFF
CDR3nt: TGTGCCACTGAGGGGCAAGCGAACACCGGGGAGCTGTTTTTT

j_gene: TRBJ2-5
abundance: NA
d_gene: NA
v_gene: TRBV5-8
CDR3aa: CASSGGGGETQYF
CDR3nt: TGTGCCAGCAGCGGCGGGGGCGGAGAGACCCAGTACTTC

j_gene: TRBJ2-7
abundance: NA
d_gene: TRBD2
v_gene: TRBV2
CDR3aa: CASSPLLAGVYEQYF
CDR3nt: TGTGCCAGCAGTCCCCTCCTAGCGGGGGTTTACGAGCAGTACTTC

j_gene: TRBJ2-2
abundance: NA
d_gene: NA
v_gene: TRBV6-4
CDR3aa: CASSSGTGELFF
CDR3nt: TGTGCCAGCAGTTCAGGCACCGGGGAGCTGTTTTTT

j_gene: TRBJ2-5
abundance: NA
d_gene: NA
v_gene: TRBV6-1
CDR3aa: CASSDAWGAQETQYF
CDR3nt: TGTGCCAGCAGTGATGCTTGGGGGGCCCAAGAGACCCAGTACTTC

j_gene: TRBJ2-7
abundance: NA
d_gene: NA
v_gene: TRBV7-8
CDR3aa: CASSLGPFVGYEQYF
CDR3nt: TGTGCCAGCAGCCTAGGACCCTTCGTCGGCTACGAGCAGTACTTC

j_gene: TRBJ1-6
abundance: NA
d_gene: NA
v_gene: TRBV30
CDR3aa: CAWSPERNSPLHF
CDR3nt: TGTGCCTGGAGCCCTGAACGTAATTCACCCCTCCACTTT

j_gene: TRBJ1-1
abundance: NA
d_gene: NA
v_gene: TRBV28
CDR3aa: CASTNGGTTEAFF
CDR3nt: TGTGCCAGCACGAACGGCGGCACAACTGAAGCTTTCTTT

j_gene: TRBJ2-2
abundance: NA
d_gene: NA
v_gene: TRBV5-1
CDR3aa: CASSSGLTGELFF
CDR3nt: TGCGCCAGCAGCTCGGGACTCACCGGGGAGCTGTTTTTT

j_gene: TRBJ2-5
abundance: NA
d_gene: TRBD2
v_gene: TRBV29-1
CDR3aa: CSVEKGQRGPLETQYF
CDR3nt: TGCAGCGTTGAAAAGGGCCAGCGGGGCCCTTTGGAGACCCAGTACTTC

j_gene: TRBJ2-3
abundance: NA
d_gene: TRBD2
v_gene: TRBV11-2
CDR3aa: CASSPTSGYSTDTQYF
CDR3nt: TGTGCCAGCAGCCCCACTAGCGGGTACAGCACAGATACGCAGTATTTT

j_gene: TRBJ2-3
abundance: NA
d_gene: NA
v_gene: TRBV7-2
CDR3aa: CASKEGYSTDTQYF
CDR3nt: TGTGCCAGCAAGGAGGGGTATAGCACAGATACGCAGTATTTT

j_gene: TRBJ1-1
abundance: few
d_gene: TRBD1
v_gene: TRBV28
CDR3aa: CASSSAGTGGTEAFF
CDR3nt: TGTGCCAGCAGTTCAGCAGGGACAGGGGGCACTGAAGCTTTCTTT

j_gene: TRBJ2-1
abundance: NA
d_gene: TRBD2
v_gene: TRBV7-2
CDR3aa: CASSFSGDSYNEQFF
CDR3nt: TGTGCCAGCAGCTTTAGCGGGGACTCCTACAATGAGCAGTTCTTC

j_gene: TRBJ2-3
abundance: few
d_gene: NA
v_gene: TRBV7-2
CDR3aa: CASSPRPRADTQYF
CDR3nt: TGTGCCAGCAGCCCGCGACCCAGGGCAGATACGCAGTATTTT

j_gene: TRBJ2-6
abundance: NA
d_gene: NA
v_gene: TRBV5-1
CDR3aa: CASSPGTGLAGANVLTF
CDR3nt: TGCGCCAGCAGCCCCGGGACGGGACTCGCTGGGGCCAACGTCCTGACTTTC

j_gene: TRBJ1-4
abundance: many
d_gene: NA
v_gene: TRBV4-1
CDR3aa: CASSQVLGSTNEKLFF
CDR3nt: TGCGCCAGCAGCCAAGTTTTGGGTTCAACTAATGAAAAACTGTTTTTT

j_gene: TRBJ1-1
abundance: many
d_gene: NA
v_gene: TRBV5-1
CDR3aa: CASSLGDNLHMNTEAFF
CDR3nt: TGCGCCAGCAGCTTGGGGGACAACCTACACATGAACACTGAAGCTTTCTTT

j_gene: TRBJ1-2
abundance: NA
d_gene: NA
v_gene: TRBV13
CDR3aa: CASSLEGGAGYGYTF
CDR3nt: TGTGCCAGCAGCTTAGAGGGGGGCGCTGGGTATGGCTACACCTTC

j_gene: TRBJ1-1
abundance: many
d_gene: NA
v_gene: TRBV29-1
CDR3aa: CSFDAWNTEAFF
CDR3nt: TGCAGCTTTGACGCCTGGAACACTGAAGCTTTCTTT

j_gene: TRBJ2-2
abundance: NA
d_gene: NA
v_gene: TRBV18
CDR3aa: CASSSLLDYTGELFF
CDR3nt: TGTGCCAGCTCTTCCCTTTTGGACTACACCGGGGAGCTGTTTTTT

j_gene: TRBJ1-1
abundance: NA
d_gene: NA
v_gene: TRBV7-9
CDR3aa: CASSLGINQENTEAFF
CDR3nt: TGTGCCAGCAGCTTAGGGATCAACCAGGAGAACACTGAAGCTTTCTTT

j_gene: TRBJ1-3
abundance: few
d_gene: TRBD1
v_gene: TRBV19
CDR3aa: CASRAGTGAGNTIYF
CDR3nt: TGTGCCAGTAGAGCCGGGACAGGGGCTGGAAACACCATATATTTT

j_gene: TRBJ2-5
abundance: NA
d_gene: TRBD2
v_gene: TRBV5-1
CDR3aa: CASSLEAGARAKTQYF
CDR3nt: TGCGCCAGCAGCTTGGAAGCGGGGGCTAGGGCAAAGACCCAGTACTTC

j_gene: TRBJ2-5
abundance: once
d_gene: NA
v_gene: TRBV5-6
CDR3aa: CASSFPSVYQGTQYF
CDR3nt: TGTGCCAGCAGCTTTCCCTCAGTGTACCAAGGGACCCAGTACTTC

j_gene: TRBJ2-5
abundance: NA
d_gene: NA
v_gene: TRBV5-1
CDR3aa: CASSLVEETQYF
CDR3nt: TGCGCCAGCAGCTTGGTAGAGGAGACCCAGTACTTC

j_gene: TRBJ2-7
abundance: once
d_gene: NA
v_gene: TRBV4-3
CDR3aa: CASSQALGISYYEQYF
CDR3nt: TGCGCCAGCAGCCAAGCCCTTGGTATATCCTACTACGAGCAGTACTTC

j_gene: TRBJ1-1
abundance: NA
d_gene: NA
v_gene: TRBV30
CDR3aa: CACLRTPKNTEAFF
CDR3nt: TGTGCCTGCCTGCGGACGCCCAAGAACACTGAAGCTTTCTTT

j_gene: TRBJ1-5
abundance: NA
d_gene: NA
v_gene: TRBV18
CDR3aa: CASSPGGSNQPQHF
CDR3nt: TGTGCCAGCTCACCAGGAGGAAGCAATCAGCCCCAGCATTTT

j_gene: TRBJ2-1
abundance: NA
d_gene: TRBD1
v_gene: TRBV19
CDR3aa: CASRPGQGARNEQFF
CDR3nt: TGTGCCAGTAGGCCGGGACAGGGGGCGCGAAATGAGCAGTTCTTC

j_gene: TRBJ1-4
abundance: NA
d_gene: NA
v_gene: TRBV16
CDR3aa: CASSQGTSEKLFF
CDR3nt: TGTGCCAGCAGCCAGGGGACATCTGAAAAACTGTTTTTT

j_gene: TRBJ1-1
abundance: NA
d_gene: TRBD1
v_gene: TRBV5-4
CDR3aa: CASSPDRGRGEAFF
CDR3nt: TGTGCCAGCAGCCCGGACAGGGGAAGGGGTGAAGCTTTCTTT

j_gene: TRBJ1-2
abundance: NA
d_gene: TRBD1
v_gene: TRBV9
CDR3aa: CASSVGGTGSYGYTF
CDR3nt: TGTGCCAGCAGCGTAGGAGGGACAGGGAGCTATGGCTACACCTTC

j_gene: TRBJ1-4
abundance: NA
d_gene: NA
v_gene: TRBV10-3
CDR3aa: CAISVSDEKLFF
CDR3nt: TGTGCCATCAGTGTCTCCGACGAAAAACTGTTTTTT

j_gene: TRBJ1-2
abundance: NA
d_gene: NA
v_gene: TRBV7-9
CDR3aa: CASSLGGSLYGYTF
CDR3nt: TGTGCCAGCAGCCTGGGGGGCAGCCTCTATGGCTACACCTTC

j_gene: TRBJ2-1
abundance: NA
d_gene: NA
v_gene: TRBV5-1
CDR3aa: CASSSNWEQFF
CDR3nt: TGCGCCAGCAGTTCTAATTGGGAGCAGTTCTTC

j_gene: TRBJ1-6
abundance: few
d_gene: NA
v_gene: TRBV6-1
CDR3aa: CASSDVGPTGHSLHF
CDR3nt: TGTGCCAGCAGTGATGTCGGCCCGACAGGACATTCCCTCCACTTT

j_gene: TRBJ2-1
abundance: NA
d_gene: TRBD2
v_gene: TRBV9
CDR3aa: CASSVLAGLGEQFF
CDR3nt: TGTGCCAGCAGCGTGCTAGCGGGATTAGGTGAGCAGTTCTTC

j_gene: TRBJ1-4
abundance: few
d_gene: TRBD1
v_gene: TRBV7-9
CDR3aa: CASSKDRAGEKLFF
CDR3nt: TGTGCCAGCAGCAAAGACAGGGCCGGTGAAAAACTGTTTTTT

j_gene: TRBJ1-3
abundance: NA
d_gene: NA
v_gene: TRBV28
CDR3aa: CATNGGNGNTIYF
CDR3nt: TGTGCCACCAACGGGGGGAATGGAAACACCATATATTTT

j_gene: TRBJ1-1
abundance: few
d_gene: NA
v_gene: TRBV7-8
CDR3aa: CASSLGEKRNTEAFF
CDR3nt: TGTGCCAGCAGCTTAGGGGAAAAACGGAACACTGAAGCTTTCTTT

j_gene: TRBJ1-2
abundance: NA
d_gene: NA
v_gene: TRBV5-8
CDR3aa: CASSPGTQGTYGYTF
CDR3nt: TGTGCCAGCAGCCCCGGTACGCAGGGGACCTATGGCTACACCTTC

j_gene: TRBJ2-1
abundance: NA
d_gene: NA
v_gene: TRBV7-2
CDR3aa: CASSLASASYNEQFF
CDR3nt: TGTGCCAGCAGCTTAGCGTCGGCGTCCTACAATGAGCAGTTCTTC

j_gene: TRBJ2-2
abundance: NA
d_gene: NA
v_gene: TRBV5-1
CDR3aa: CASSSGHETNTGELFF
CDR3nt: TGCGCCAGCAGCTCAGGACACGAAACCAACACCGGGGAGCTGTTTTTT

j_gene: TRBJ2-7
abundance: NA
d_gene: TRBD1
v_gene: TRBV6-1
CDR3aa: CASFVAGQGYEQYF
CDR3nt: TGTGCCAGCTTCGTGGCCGGACAGGGCTACGAGCAGTACTTC

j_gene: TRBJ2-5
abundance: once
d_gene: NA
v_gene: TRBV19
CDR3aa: CASSPQAGETQYF
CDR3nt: TGTGCCAGTAGTCCCCAGGCGGGGGAGACCCAGTACTTC

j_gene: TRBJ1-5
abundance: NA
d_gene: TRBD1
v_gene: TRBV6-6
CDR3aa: CASSSRGTGKGQPQHF
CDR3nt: TGTGCCAGCAGTTCCCGCGGGACAGGGAAGGGGCAGCCCCAGCATTTT

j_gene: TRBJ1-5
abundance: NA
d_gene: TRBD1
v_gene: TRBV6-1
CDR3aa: CASSDNRGSQPQHF
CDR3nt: TGTGCCAGCAGTGACAACAGGGGGAGTCAGCCCCAGCATTTT

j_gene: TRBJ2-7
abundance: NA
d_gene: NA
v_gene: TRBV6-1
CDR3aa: CAPWGGRSYEQYF
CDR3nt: TGTGCCCCGTGGGGCGGACGATCCTACGAGCAGTACTTC

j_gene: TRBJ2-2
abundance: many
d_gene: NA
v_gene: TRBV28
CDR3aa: CASSFSDTGELFF
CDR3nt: TGTGCCAGCAGTTTTTCTGACACCGGGGAGCTGTTTTTT